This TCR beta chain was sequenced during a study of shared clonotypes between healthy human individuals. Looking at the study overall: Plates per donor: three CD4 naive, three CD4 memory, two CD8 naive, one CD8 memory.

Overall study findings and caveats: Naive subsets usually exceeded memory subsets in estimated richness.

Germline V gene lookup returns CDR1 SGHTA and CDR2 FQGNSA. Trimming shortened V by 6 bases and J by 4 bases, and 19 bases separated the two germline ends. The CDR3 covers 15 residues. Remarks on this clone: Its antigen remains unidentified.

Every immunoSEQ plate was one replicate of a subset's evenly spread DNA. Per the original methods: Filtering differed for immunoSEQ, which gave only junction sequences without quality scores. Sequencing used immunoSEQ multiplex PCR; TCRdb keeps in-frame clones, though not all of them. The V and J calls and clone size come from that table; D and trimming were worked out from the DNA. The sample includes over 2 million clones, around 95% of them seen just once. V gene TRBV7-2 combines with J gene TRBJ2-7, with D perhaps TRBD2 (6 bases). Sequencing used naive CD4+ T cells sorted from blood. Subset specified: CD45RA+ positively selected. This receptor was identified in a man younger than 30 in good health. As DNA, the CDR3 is TGTGCCAGCAGAAAAGGGAACGGGAGTCCGTACGAGCAGTACTTC. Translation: CASRKGNGSPYEQYF.